This is a list of T cell receptor beta chains from one sample in a study of T-cell reconstitution after alpha-beta-depleted transplantation in children. Each CDR3 protein gets one entry after TCRdb re-called the PCR reads with MiXCR. Seen here are some 400,000 distinct CDR3 sequences, roughly 20% observed once, and the top ten hold less than 4.5%. The specimen comprised PBMCs from the stem cell graft donor, sampled from the stem cell graft. These receptors were obtained from a human donor who donated a stem cell graft to a child with acute myeloid leukemia. Each CDR3 is given with its conserved first and last residue. The D gene is left open where the match is weak. Expanded clones are given a class, and other clones once, few, many or no size at all.

CDR3 protein	CDR3 DNA	clone size	D gene	J gene	V gene
CASSPHSAEAFF	TGTGCCAGCAGCCCCCACTCCGCTGAAGCTTTCTTT	-	-	TRBJ1-1	TRBV7-2
CASRLAASYNEQFF	TGTGCCAGCAGACTAGCGGCATCCTACAATGAGCAGTTCTTC	many	TRBD2	TRBJ2-1	TRBV6-2/TRBV6-3
CASSDTEQYF	TGTGCCAGCAGTGATACCGAGCAGTACTTC	few	-	TRBJ2-7	TRBV25-1
CSARDWAGGSNEQFF	TGCAGTGCTAGAGATTGGGCGGGAGGGTCCAATGAGCAGTTCTTC	-	TRBD2	TRBJ2-1	TRBV20-1
CSARDSGRSTDTQYF	TGCAGTGCTAGAGATAGCGGGAGGTCAACAGATACGCAGTATTTT	many	TRBD2	TRBJ2-3	TRBV20-1
CATSRELAASYNEQFF	TGTGCCACCAGCAGGGAGCTAGCGGCCTCCTACAATGAGCAGTTCTTC	few	TRBD2	TRBJ2-1	TRBV15
CASSHGAQGGSQSAQYF	TGTGCCAGCAGCCACGGCGCCCAGGGGGGATCTCAGTCCGCGCAGTATTTT	-	-	TRBJ2-3	TRBV3-1
CASRQDKSYEQYF	TGCGCCAGCAGACAGGACAAGTCCTACGAGCAGTACTTC	few	-	TRBJ2-7	TRBV5-1
CASSLFGLVGLFF	TGTGCCAGCAGTTTGTTTGGCCTAGTCGGTCTGTTCTTC	-	-	TRBJ2-1	TRBV12-3/TRBV12-4
CATFDTPSANTGELFF	TGTGCCACCTTTGACACCCCGAGCGCTAACACCGGGGAGCTGTTTTTT	once	-	TRBJ2-2	TRBV12-3/TRBV12-4
CSARVGGMIDTQYF	TGCAGTGCTAGAGTCGGAGGCATGATAGATACGCAGTATTTT	few	-	TRBJ2-3	TRBV20-1
CSARAGGEVEAFF	TGCAGTGCTAGAGCAGGGGGAGAGGTTGAAGCTTTCTTT	many	TRBD1	TRBJ1-1	TRBV20-1
CASSREEYNEQFF	TGTGCCAGTAGCCGGGAGGAATACAATGAGCAGTTCTTC	many	TRBD2	TRBJ2-1	TRBV6-4
CASSAYFRDRGNQPQHF	TGTGCCAGCAGTGCGTATTTCCGGGACAGGGGCAATCAGCCCCAGCATTTT	few	TRBD1	TRBJ1-5	TRBV27
CASSLSPSIGFTEAFF	TGTGCCAGCAGTTTATCGCCCAGTATCGGGTTCACTGAAGCTTTCTTT	-	-	TRBJ1-1	TRBV27
CATSRDKGNTGELFF	TGTGCCACCAGCAGAGATAAGGGGAACACCGGGGAGCTGTTTTTT	many	-	TRBJ2-2	TRBV15
CASSPTGGVGTEAFF	TGTGCCAGCAGCCCGACAGGGGGAGTTGGCACTGAAGCTTTCTTT	-	TRBD1	TRBJ1-1	TRBV7-3
CSAASGRMGTGELFF	TGCAGTGCCGCAAGCGGGAGGATGGGCACCGGGGAGCTGTTTTTT	few	TRBD2	TRBJ2-2	TRBV20-1
CSARETEGSPLHF	TGCAGCGCCCGGGAGACTGAAGGTTCACCCCTCCACTTT	few	-	TRBJ1-6	TRBV29-1
CASGGYSGYTF	TGTGCCAGCGGGGGGTACAGTGGCTACACCTTC	-	-	TRBJ1-2	TRBV7-6
CSARTVSSYNEQFF	TGCAGTGCAAGGACTGTGAGCTCCTACAATGAGCAGTTCTTC	few	-	TRBJ2-1	TRBV20-1
CASSPRGTGVETQYF	TGTGCCAGCAGCCCCAGGGGTACGGGAGTAGAGACCCAGTACTTC	-	-	TRBJ2-5	TRBV7-9
CSARDQGTGSPEQYF	TGCAGTGCTAGAGATCAGGGGACAGGGTCCCCCGAGCAGTACTTC	few	TRBD1	TRBJ2-7	TRBV20-1
CASSPRTTGELFF	TGTGCCAGCAGTCCCCGCACGACCGGGGAGCTGTTTTTT	few	-	TRBJ2-2	TRBV12-3/TRBV12-4
CSGWTDEPYNEQFF	TGCAGTGGTTGGACAGACGAACCCTACAATGAGCAGTTCTTC	many	-	TRBJ2-1	TRBV20-1
CASIDRTEAFF	TGTGCCAGCATCGACAGAACTGAAGCTTTCTTT	few	-	TRBJ1-1	TRBV6-2/TRBV6-3
CSVEGRAGSYNEQFF	TGCAGCGTTGAAGGGCGAGCGGGCTCGTACAATGAGCAGTTCTTC	many	-	TRBJ2-1	TRBV29-1
CASSRTSGRIDEQYF	TGTGCCAGCAGTCGAACTAGCGGGAGGATCGACGAGCAGTACTTC	-	TRBD2	TRBJ2-7	TRBV4-2
CATSDTGTGDGELFF	TGTGCCACCAGTGATACCGGGACAGGGGACGGGGAGCTGTTTTTT	few	TRBD1	TRBJ2-2	TRBV24-1
CASSFAGTGTDTQYF	TGTGCCAGCAGTTTCGCGGGGACAGGCACAGATACGCAGTATTTT	-	-	TRBJ2-3	TRBV12-3/TRBV12-4
CASSQDQVTEQFF	TGTGCCAGCAGCCAAGATCAAGTTACTGAGCAGTTCTTC	-	-	TRBJ2-1	TRBV4-2
CASTNRGGQETQYF	TGTGCCAGCACCAATCGCGGGGGCCAAGAGACCCAGTACTTC	-	TRBD2	TRBJ2-5	TRBV12-3/TRBV12-4
CASSSTGSYNEQFF	TGTGCCAGCAGTTCAACGGGATCCTACAATGAGCAGTTCTTC	many	-	TRBJ2-1	TRBV12-3/TRBV12-4
CASSISGRATDTQYF	TGTGCCAGCAGCATTAGCGGGAGGGCAACAGATACGCAGTATTTT	-	TRBD2	TRBJ2-3	TRBV12-3/TRBV12-4
CASSRSREYQETQYF	TGTGCCAGCAGTAGAAGTCGGGAGTATCAAGAGACCCAGTACTTC	-	-	TRBJ2-5	TRBV6-2/TRBV6-3
CASSYGSYSGANVLTF	TGTGCCAGCAGTTACGGGTCATACTCTGGGGCCAACGTCCTGACTTTC	-	-	TRBJ2-6	TRBV6-2/TRBV6-3
CSVEPWTSGSDYEQYF	TGCAGCGTTGAACCCTGGACTAGCGGGAGTGACTACGAGCAGTACTTC	few	TRBD2	TRBJ2-7	TRBV29-1
CASSQGQDRAYTEAFF	TGCGCCAGCAGCCAAGGCCAGGACAGGGCTTACACTGAAGCTTTCTTT	-	TRBD1	TRBJ1-1	TRBV4-3
CASSLGHAQETQYF	TGTGCCAGCAGTTTAGGGCACGCGCAAGAGACCCAGTACTTC	few	-	TRBJ2-5	TRBV12-3/TRBV12-4
CSVAVQGRTEAFF	TGCAGCGTTGCCGTACAGGGCCGCACTGAAGCTTTCTTT	-	-	TRBJ1-1	TRBV29-1
CAIHGDYGPYEQYF	TGTGCCATACACGGGGACTATGGTCCCTACGAGCAGTACTTC	few	TRBD2	TRBJ2-7	TRBV10-3
CSARGFRDRGPLTDTQYF	TGCAGTGCTAGAGGCTTCAGGGACAGGGGGCCTCTCACAGATACGCAGTATTTT	-	TRBD1	TRBJ2-3	TRBV20-1
CASSQVGQGGETQYF	TGCGCCAGCAGCCAAGTGGGTCAGGGTGGCGAGACCCAGTACTTC	-	-	TRBJ2-5	TRBV4-3
CASSQDPRDLNQPQHF	TGTGCCAGCAGCCAAGATCCTCGGGATCTCAATCAGCCCCAGCATTTT	-	-	TRBJ1-5	TRBV3-1
CASGLERASGRYEQYF	TGTGCCAGCGGGTTAGAGCGGGCCTCGGGGCGCTACGAGCAGTACTTC	few	-	TRBJ2-7	TRBV28
CASSFPGLAGNEQFF	TGTGCCAGCAGTTTCCCGGGACTAGCGGGTAATGAGCAGTTCTTC	-	TRBD2	TRBJ2-1	TRBV7-9